The 31 T cell receptor beta chains presented below share a single source sample, sequenced in a study of shared clonotypes between healthy human individuals. Clones were sequenced by immunoSEQ multiplex PCR, and TCRdb holds only the in-frame ones, with some missing. Among 2 million to 2.5 million clones listed, more than 80% were seen once. The sequencing sample was made of naive CD4+ T cells from PBMCs. Subset described: CD45RA+ positively selected. These receptors all come from a man between 18 and 29 years old in good health. Some clones in this sample may be carry-over from other donors' samples.

This clone came up once. Other DNA sequences within the sample encode an identical CDR3. V is TRBV30 and J is TRBJ1-1, with unresolved D. The V and J ends lost 1 base and 0 bases respectively, with 6 bases between them. CDR1 and CDR2 from the germline V gene are GTSNPN and SVGIG (reference sequence). This CDR3 has 13 residues. CDR3 protein: CAWSAALNTEAFF. The CDR3 DNA reads as TGTGCCTGGAGTGCGGCCCTGAACACTGAAGCTTTCTTT.

The J gene is TRBJ2-6, the V gene TRBV5-1; 7 nucleotides match TRBD1. Germline V CDR1 and CDR2: SGHRS, YFSETQ. Germline trimming cut 4 bases from V and 1 base from J; bases unmatched to any gene: 20. This CDR3 comprises 21 residues. The CDR3 here is CASSHPRQNRGESSGANVLTF. Written as DNA, the CDR3 is TGCGCCAGCAGCCATCCACGACAGAACAGGGGCGAAAGTTCTGGGGCCAACGTCCTGACTTTC. The full variable domain, its missing parts supplied by reference TRBV5-1 and TRBJ2-6, is KAGVTQTPRYLIKTRGQQVTLSCSPISGHRSVSWYQQTPGQGLQFLFEYFSETQRNKGNFPGRFSGRQFSNSRSEMNVSTLELGDSALYLCASSHPRQNRGESSGANVLTFGAGSRLTVL.

The chain has TRBV10-3 and TRBJ1-1, with 9 positions matching TRBD1. Germline V gene sequence: CDR1 ENHRY, CDR2 SYGVKD. V lost 3 bases, J lost 8 bases, and 10 bases stayed unmatched. The CDR3 length is 15 residues. CDR3 in amino acids: CAISDTGGELIEAFF. CDR3 DNA sequence: TGTGCCATCAGTGATACAGGGGGCGAGCTCATCGAAGCTTTCTTT.

The chain couples TRBV9 to TRBJ2-1; TRBD2 matches at 7 bases. This CDR3 region has 16 residues. V lost 4 bases and J lost 7; bases outside the gene matches: 14. Per the germline V gene, CDR1 is SGDLS and CDR2 is YYNGEE. The CDR3 DNA reads as TGTGCCAGCAGCCCCCCCGGGGCGGGAGAATGGAATGAGCAGTTCTTC. This gives the protein CASSPPGAGEWNEQFF.

V is TRBV5-5 and J is TRBJ2-7, with D tentatively TRBD2 (6 bases). Between the trimmed V and J ends, which lost 4 bases and 6 bases, there was a span of 20 bases. Germline V gene lookup returns CDR1 SGHKS and CDR2 YYEKEE (reference sequence). This CDR3 comprises 15 residues. The CDR3 coding sequence is TGTGCCAGCAGCCTAGGGACTCTCCTCCTACGCGAGCAGTACTTC. As protein: CASSLGTLLLREQYF.

Details on this clone: The sample holds other DNA sequences that translate to the same CDR3. The V and J genes are TRBV2 and TRBJ2-5; D uncertain. This CDR3 spans 12 amino acids. Deletions cut 3 bases from V and 2 bases from J, with 4 bases between. Germline CDR1 reads SNHLY; CDR2 reads FYNNEI. The CDR3 is CASSEVQETQYF. The DNA for the CDR3 is TGTGCCAGCAGTGAGGTACAAGAGACCCAGTACTTC. The whole variable domain, filled in from reference TRBV2 and TRBJ2-5, reads EPEVTQTPSHQVTQMGQEVILRCVPISNHLYFYWYRQILGQKVEFLVSFYNNEISEKSEIFDDQFSVERPDGSNFTLKIRSTKLEDSAMYFCASSEVQETQYFGPGTRLLVL.

Note on this clone: This same CDR3 is encoded by further DNA sequences in the sample. The gene calls are TRBV28 and TRBJ1-2; D is uncertain. Germline V gene lookup returns CDR1 MDHEN and CDR2 SYDVKM. The CDR3 loop spans 11 amino acids. V lost 7 bases, J lost 5 bases, and 8 bases lay in between. The CDR3 loop is CASTGGYGYTF. In nucleotides, the CDR3 is TGTGCCAGCACGGGCGGTTATGGCTACACCTTC.

This chain joins TRBV7-3 and TRBJ1-1; 7 nucleotides agree with TRBD1. This CDR3 region has 14 residues. Germline V CDR1 and CDR2: SGHTA, FQGTGA. The trim removed 4 bases at V and 4 bases at J, leaving 6 bases unmatched. The CDR3 loop is CASSSTGTATEAFF. CDR3 nucleotides: TGTGCCAGCAGCTCGACCGGGACAGCCACTGAAGCTTTCTTT.

The chain combines TRBV28 with TRBJ1-4; D unclear. The germline gives CDR1 MDHEN, CDR2 SYDVKM. The CDR3 is 15 residues long. Trimming removed 1 base at V and 0 bases at J, with 6 bases between. Here the CDR3 reads CASSLFGTTNEKLFF. CDR3 sequence (DNA): TGTGCCAGCAGTTTATTTGGAACAACTAATGAAAAACTGTTTTTT.

This chain links TRBV18 with TRBJ2-5; no definite D call. V was clipped by 5 bases and J by 5 bases, with 9 bases between them. The V gene's germline CDR1 is KGHSH and CDR2 LQKENI. This CDR3 has 12 amino acids. CDR3 amino acids: CASSSDFETQYF. CDR3 nucleotide sequence: TGTGCCAGCTCATCCGATTTTGAGACCCAGTACTTC.

V and J are TRBV14 and TRBJ2-7; D remains unclear. Germline values: CDR1 SGHDN, CDR2 FVKESK. This CDR3 region has 13 residues. The V and J ends lost 0 bases and 9 bases respectively, with 12 bases between them. CDR3 bases: TGTGCCAGCAGCCAAGATTTGCAACTTCGGCAGTACTTC. It specifies CASSQDLQLRQYF.

A word on this clone: At the DNA level, this CDR3 is encoded by other sequences in the same sample as well. This chain links TRBV5-1 with TRBJ2-2; 12 nucleotides align to TRBD2. The CDR3 spans 16 residues. V trimming: 2 bases; J trimming: 6 bases; junction bases outside the gene matches: 5. From germline, CDR1 is SGHRS and CDR2 YFSETQ. The CDR3 loop reads CASSFLAGGPAGELFF. CDR3 DNA sequence: TGCGCCAGCAGCTTCCTAGCGGGAGGGCCCGCCGGGGAGCTGTTTTTT.

This sequence joins TRBV9 and TRBJ1-2; a weak D match, TRBD1 (6 bases). CDR3 length: 16 amino acids. Between the trimmed V and J ends, which lost 3 bases and 3 bases, there was a span of 18 bases. Germline CDR1 and CDR2: SGDLS and YYNGEE. In DNA, the CDR3 is TGTGCCAGCAGCGAACGTTATGGGGGGCGGGACTATGGCTACACCTTC. Translation: CASSERYGGRDYGYTF.

This clone was seen once. Other DNA sequences in this specimen translate into the identical CDR3. The chain uses TRBV30 and TRBJ1-1, with 7 positions matching TRBD1. With 3 bases clipped from V and 1 base from J, the junction kept 2 bases outside the gene matches. CDR3 length: 13 residues. The germline V gene encodes CDR1 GTSNPN and CDR2 SVGIG (reference sequence). CDR3 nucleotide sequence: TGTGCCTGGAGGGGACAGCCGAACACTGAAGCTTTCTTT. This sequence encodes CAWRGQPNTEAFF.

This clone was counted between two and nine times. The chain recombines TRBV4-2 with TRBJ1-2, with a tentative D call TRBD1 (6 bases). The CDR3 runs 13 residues. From germline, CDR1 is LGHNA and CDR2 YNFKEQ. Trimming took 4 bases from V and 4 from J, leaving 10 bases between them. CDR3 amino acids: CASSPEDSYGYTF. CDR3 coding DNA: TGTGCCAGCAGCCCCGAGGACAGCTATGGCTACACCTTC.

As to this clone: The sample has other DNA sequences that encode this CDR3 too. The V call is TRBV30, the J call TRBJ1-5; D unresolved. Germline loops: CDR1 GTSNPN, CDR2 SVGIG (reference sequence). V shed 1 base and J shed 2 bases, with 6 bases lying between them. The CDR3 consists of 13 residues. This CDR3 is CAWSARGNQPQHF. The CDR3 nucleotides read TGTGCCTGGAGTGCCCGAGGCAATCAGCCCCAGCATTTT.

The chain employs TRBV7-2 and TRBJ2-5; D is unresolved. Trimming cost V 5 bases and J 1 base, with 23 bases left between them. This CDR3 spans 18 amino acids. Germline CDR1 reads SGHTA; CDR2 reads FQGNSA. The CDR3 loop reads CASSTRFEEKVSQETQYF. As DNA, the CDR3 is TGTGCCAGCAGCACTCGTTTCGAGGAAAAGGTGTCCCAAGAGACCCAGTACTTC. The complete variable domain, with remaining parts taken from reference TRBV7-2 and TRBJ2-5, reads GAGVSQSPSNKVTEKGKDVELRCDPISGHTALYWYRQSLGQGLEFLIYFQGNSAPDKSGLPSDRFSAERTGGSVSTLTIQRTQQEDSAVYLCASSTRFEEKVSQETQYFGPGTRLLVL.

V usage is TRBV2 and J usage is TRBJ2-7, with unresolved D. Germline loops: CDR1 SNHLY, CDR2 FYNNEI. The V end lost 4 bases, the J end lost 0 bases, and 10 bases lay between the germline ends. CDR3 length: 14 amino acids. CDR3 nucleotide sequence: TGTGCCAGCAGTGTTATAGGCACCTCCTACGAGCAGTACTTC. This sequence encodes CASSVIGTSYEQYF.

This chain connects TRBV28 to TRBJ2-1; D not certain. Germline-derived CDR1 and CDR2 are MDHEN and SYDVKM. Trimming took off 2 bases at V and 6 bases at J, with 11 bases between the two ends. The CDR3 is 14 residues long. CDR3 amino acids: CASSLGSPPNEQFF. The CDR3 DNA reads TGTGCCAGCAGTTTAGGGTCCCCACCCAATGAGCAGTTCTTC.

The chain links TRBV9 to TRBJ2-2, with 7 bases identical to TRBD1. The CDR3 contains 16 residues. V shed 0 bases, J shed 7 bases, and the junction held 9 bases outside the gene matches. CDR1 and CDR2 (germline): SGDLS, YYNGEE. The DNA for the CDR3 is TGTGCCAGCAGCGTAGACCTCGACAGGGCGCACGGGGAGCTGTTTTTT. This codes for CASSVDLDRAHGELFF.

CDR3 bases: TGTGCCAGCAGTTTACGCCCAGGGGGAGATGAAAAACTGTTTTTT. The encoded protein is CASSLRPGGDEKLFF. This chain uses TRBV27 with TRBJ1-4; TRBD1 matches 7 bases. CDR1 MNHEY and CDR2 SMNVEV come from the germline V gene (reference sequence). J lost 6 bases, V lost 2 bases, and 6 bases had no gene match. This CDR3 comprises 15 residues.

V is TRBV6-5 and J is TRBJ2-1, with 11 bases that match TRBD2. The germline gives CDR1 MNHEY, CDR2 SVGAGI. The CDR3 spans 15 residues. J gave up 5 bases and V 4 bases, and 4 bases lay outside the gene matches. CDR3 protein: CASSWAGLADNEQFF. In nucleotides, the CDR3 is TGTGCCAGCAGTTGGGCGGGACTAGCGGACAATGAGCAGTTCTTC.

The rearrangement joins TRBV18 to TRBJ1-1; 10 bases are a match to TRBD1. With V trimmed by 5 bases and J by 6 bases, 9 bases remained unmatched. Germline V gives CDR1 KGHSH, CDR2 LQKENI. The CDR3 sequence is 15 residues long. The CDR3 bases are TGTGCCAGCTCAGGGAACGACAGGGGGCAATCTGAAGCTTTCTTT. This gives the protein CASSGNDRGQSEAFF.

The gene calls are TRBV12-5 and TRBJ1-1; TRBD1 agrees at 12 bases. Germline CDR1 and CDR2: LGHNT and FRNRAP. This CDR3 spans 17 amino acids. J lost 0 bases, V lost 5 bases, and 7 bases had no gene match. CDR3 nucleotides: TGTGCTAGTGGTGCCGGGACAGGGGGCGTTATGAACACTGAAGCTTTCTTT. Translating it yields CASGAGTGGVMNTEAFF. The whole variable domain, filled in from reference TRBV12-5 and TRBJ1-1, reads DARVTQTPRHKVTEMGQEVTMRCQPILGHNTVFWYRQTMMQGLELLAYFRNRAPLDDSGMPKDRFSAEMPDATLATLKIQPSEPRDSAVYFCASGAGTGGVMNTEAFFGQGTRLTVV.

The rearrangement joins TRBV6-5 to TRBJ2-5; D might be TRBD1 or TRBD2, each matching 6 bases. Germline CDR1 MNHEY, CDR2 SVGAGI. Trimming removed 0 bases from V and 7 bases from J, with 18 bases in between. The length of the CDR3 is 16 residues. The CDR3 region is CASSYSGGQGRVTQYF. CDR3 DNA: TGTGCCAGCAGTTACTCAGGGGGGCAGGGTAGAGTGACCCAGTACTTC.

This clone came up once. The genes are TRBV10-3 and TRBJ2-7; TRBD2 matches 10 bases. The CDR3 is made up of 17 amino acids. The ends lost 1 base at V and 7 bases at J; junction bases unmatched: 13. The germline V gene has CDR1 ENHRY and CDR2 SYGVKD. The DNA of the CDR3 is TGTGCCATCAGTGAGTGGCCCGCTAGCGGGAGTCTCTGGGAGCAGTACTTC. The encoded protein is CAISEWPASGSLWEQYF.

The genes are TRBV28 and TRBJ2-1, with 8 bases matching TRBD2. V dropped 6 bases and J dropped 2; count of bases not matched to a gene: 6. The CDR3 sequence is 15 residues long. Germline CDR1 and CDR2: MDHEN and SYDVKM. CDR3 sequence (DNA): TGTGCCAGCAGGGGAACTAGCGGAACCTACAATGAGCAGTTCTTC. It specifies CASRGTSGTYNEQFF.

With respect to this clone: One junction end does not reproduce the germline sequence, and a read error may be involved. This chain links TRBV20-1 with TRBJ2-7, with 7 bases fitting TRBD1. CDR1 is DFQATT and CDR2 is SNEGSKA in the germline V gene (reference sequence). The CDR3 is 11 residues long. As DNA, the CDR3 is TGCAGTGCTTTCGACAGGGCGGTGCCGGACTTC. Amino acid sequence: CSAFDRAVPDF.

The chain couples TRBV7-9 to TRBJ2-7; D unresolved. CDR1 and CDR2 from the germline V gene are SEHNR and FQNEAQ (reference sequence). Between the trimmed V and J ends, which lost 8 bases and 0 bases, there was a span of 11 bases. The CDR3 totals 13 residues. DNA for the CDR3: TGTGCCAGCCGCCAGCAGAGCTCCTACGAGCAGTACTTC. Protein product: CASRQQSSYEQYF.

On this clone: Other DNA sequences in the same sample also yield this CDR3. V gene TRBV28 combines with J gene TRBJ1-2, with D perhaps TRBD1 (5 bases). The CDR3 is 12 residues long. The ends were cut back, 6 bases at V and 4 bases at J, with 9 bases in the middle. Germline CDR1 reads MDHEN; CDR2 reads SYDVKM. The CDR3 DNA sequence: TGTGCCAGCAGCACAGGATTCTATGGCTACACCTTC. Amino acids: CASSTGFYGYTF.

The rearrangement joins TRBV5-1 to TRBJ2-3; the match to TRBD2 covers 7 bases. The J segment lost 4 bases and the V segment lost 7 bases, leaving 9 bases of the junction unmatched. There are 14 residues in the CDR3. Germline V gene lookup returns CDR1 SGHRS and CDR2 YFSETQ. CDR3: CASSRRESADTQYF. DNA for the CDR3: TGCGCCAGCTCGCGGCGGGAGTCCGCAGATACGCAGTATTTT. Drawing the rest from reference TRBV5-1 and TRBJ2-3, the complete variable domain is KAGVTQTPRYLIKTRGQQVTLSCSPISGHRSVSWYQQTPGQGLQFLFEYFSETQRNKGNFPGRFSGRQFSNSRSEMNVSTLELGDSALYLCASSRRESADTQYFGPGTRLTVL.